What follows are 11 T cell receptor beta chains derived from one specimen sequenced in a study of T cell changes during pregnancy in multiple sclerosis. Sequencing used immunoSEQ multiplex PCR; TCRdb keeps in-frame clones, though not all of them. The data show just under 50,000 clones, approximately 94% seen once. Sequenced here: CD4+ T cells from peripheral blood mononuclear cells, sampled in the third trimester of pregnancy. Receptor source: a female donor with multiple sclerosis, enrolled in a pregnancy study.

V and J are TRBV29-1 and TRBJ1-1; TRBD1 might be the D (5 bases). This CDR3 is built from 16 residues. V lost 1 base to trimming and J lost 4 bases, with 19 bases between them. CDR1 SQVTM and CDR2 ANQGSEA come from the germline V gene. CDR3 amino acids: CSVEGGVGSSGTEAFF. CDR3 coding DNA: TGCAGCGTTGAAGGGGGGGTAGGCAGTTCGGGCACTGAAGCTTTCTTT.

The CDR3 region is CASSWAGVRETQYF. CDR3 nucleotide sequence: TGCGCCAGCAGCTGGGCCGGGGTTAGGGAGACCCAGTACTTC. This chain connects TRBV5-1 to TRBJ2-5, with D possibly matching TRBD2 (5 bases). The CDR3 runs to 14 residues. Germline V CDR1 and CDR2: SGHRS, YFSETQ. V gave up 3 bases and J gave up 5 bases, with 14 bases separating them.

The chain has TRBV4-2 and TRBJ2-1; TRBD2 matches 8 bases. Germline V gene lookup returns CDR1 LGHNA and CDR2 YNFKEQ. J gave up 1 base and V 3 bases, and 11 bases lay outside the gene matches. The CDR3 covers 18 residues. CDR3 protein: CASSQLSLAGLSYNEQFF. Written as DNA, the CDR3 is TGTGCCAGCAGCCAGTTAAGTCTAGCGGGTCTTTCCTACAATGAGCAGTTCTTC.

The chain employs TRBV21-1 and TRBJ1-5. TRBV21-1 is a known pseudogene. CDR3 length: 22 residues. CDR3 region: CASSKGRLSYREEGGGNQPQHF. The CDR3 coding sequence is TGTGCCAGCAGCAAAGGCCGGCTATCTTACAGGGAAGAAGGGGGGGGCAATCAGCCCCAGCATTTT.

The chain is built from TRBV5-5 and TRBJ2-7, with 7 bases that match TRBD1. V dropped 4 bases and J dropped 9; count of bases not matched to a gene: 10. The CDR3 is made up of 13 amino acids. The germline CDR1 and CDR2 sequences are SGHKS and YYEKEE (reference sequence). CDR3 DNA: TGTGCCAGCAGCCTCGACAGGGAGCTTCGGCAGTACTTC. Its translation: CASSLDRELRQYF.

The genes are TRBV5-1 and TRBJ2-5; TRBD1 matches 8 bases. This CDR3 spans 15 amino acids. The germline V gene encodes CDR1 SGHRS and CDR2 YFSETQ. Germline trimming cut 5 bases from V and 3 bases from J; bases unmatched to any gene: 9. For the CDR3, the DNA is TGCGCCAGCAGTTTAAGACAGGGGCCCGAAGAGACCCAGTACTTC. Translated: CASSLRQGPEETQYF.

CDR3 sequence: CASSSSDRVNQPQHF. The CDR3 DNA is TGTGCCAGCAGCTCATCGGACAGGGTGAACCAGCCCCAGCATTTT. V gene TRBV7-2 combines with J gene TRBJ1-5, with TRBD1 matching 8 bases. V trimming: 4 bases; J trimming: 7 bases; junction bases outside the gene matches: 9. CDR1 SGHTA and CDR2 FQGNSA come from the germline V gene. The CDR3 spans 15 residues.

The V and J genes are TRBV2 and TRBJ2-1; D unresolved. The germline V gene encodes CDR1 SNHLY and CDR2 FYNNEI. The CDR3 totals 13 residues. V was shortened by 7 bases and J by 0 bases, with 7 bases between the two germline ends. The CDR3 region has the DNA TGTGCCAGCAAGTCGGGCTCCTACAATGAGCAGTTCTTC. Encoded protein: CASKSGSYNEQFF.

CDR3: CASSHQQGLGGYTF. Here the CDR3 DNA reads TGCGCCAGCAGCCATCAACAGGGTCTGGGGGGCTACACCTTC. The chain links TRBV4-1 to TRBJ1-2; D is perhaps TRBD1 (6 bases). The CDR3 runs to 14 residues. Trimming took off 3 bases at V and 8 bases at J, with 16 bases between the two ends. Germline V gene data show CDR1 as MGHRA and CDR2 as YSYEKL.

The count of this clone is one. The V call is TRBV9, the J call TRBJ2-7; D possibly corresponds to TRBD2 (6 bases). Germline V gene sequence: CDR1 SGDLS, CDR2 YYNGEE. The CDR3 totals 14 residues. The germline V and J ends were trimmed by 2 bases and 4 bases, with 13 bases remaining between them. The CDR3 nucleotides are TGTGCCAGCAGCGTTACCGGAGGGCCTTACGAGCAGTACTTC. This translates into CASSVTGGPYEQYF. The variable domain in full, with the rest retrieved from reference TRBV9 and TRBJ2-7, is DSGVTQTPKHLITATGQRVTLRCSPRSGDLSVYWYQQSLDQGLQFLIQYYNGEERAKGNILERFSAQQFPDLHSELNLSSLELGDSALYFCASSVTGGPYEQYFGPGTRLTVT.

The chain has TRBV5-4 and TRBJ2-2, with 8 bases identical to TRBD2. The CDR3 loop spans 16 amino acids. Germline lookup yields CDR1 SGHNT and CDR2 YYREEE (reference sequence). The trim removed 10 bases at V and 4 bases at J, leaving 15 bases unmatched. CDR3 nucleotide sequence: TGTGCCGGAGGCGTGGGAGCGGGAGCGGGCACCGGGGAGCTGTTTTTT. Amino acid sequence: CAGGVGAGAGTGELFF.